The 14 T cell receptor beta chains below were found in one sample sequenced in a study of cytomegalovirus exposure and HLA in healthy donors. In the PCR, 60 Vbeta and 13 Jbeta primers were used. Libraries were prepared by immunoSEQ multiplex PCR; TCRdb keeps only in-frame clonotypes and omits some of them. The data hold roughly 80,000 clones, with around 67% observed a single time. Source material: PBMCs. Every receptor here comes from a woman in her 50s in good health and CMV-seropositive.

V gene TRBV12-5 combines with J gene TRBJ2-7, with TRBD1 identical over 8 bases. There are 14 residues in the CDR3. The J segment lost 1 base and the V segment lost 1 base, leaving 0 bases of the junction unmatched. CDR1 LGHNT and CDR2 FRNRAP come from the germline V gene. The CDR3 is CASGLGQGSYEQYF. In nucleotides, the CDR3 is TGTGCTAGTGGTTTGGGACAGGGGTCCTACGAGCAGTACTTC.

This clone was detected a few times. The chain employs TRBV7-6 and TRBJ2-7; possible D gene TRBD1, 6 bases. This CDR3 is 15 amino acids long. Trimming shortened V by 1 base and J by 0 bases, and 10 bases separated the two germline ends. Germline V CDR1 and CDR2: SGHVS, FNYEAQ. CDR3 amino acids: CASSLGGGGSYEQYF. CDR3 coding DNA: TGTGCCAGCAGCTTAGGAGGGGGTGGCTCCTACGAGCAGTACTTC.

The rearrangement links TRBV28 to TRBJ1-2; D is uncertain. This CDR3 has 9 amino acids. From germline, CDR1 is MDHEN and CDR2 SYDVKM. V was shortened by 10 bases and J by 8 bases, with 8 bases between the two germline ends. The CDR3 protein is CATEEGYTF. CDR3 DNA sequence: TGTGCCACGGAGGAGGGCTACACCTTC.

The chain combines TRBV4-1 with TRBJ1-5; TRBD1 agrees at 8 bases. With V trimmed by 2 bases and J by 6 bases, 6 bases remained unmatched. The CDR3 length is 15 residues. Germline V lookup: CDR1 MGHRA, CDR2 YSYEKL. CDR3 nucleotides: TGCGCCAGCAGCCAATCGACAGGGGTATCTCAGCCCCAGCATTTT. This encodes CASSQSTGVSQPQHF.

This clone was recorded only once. This chain uses TRBV4-1 with TRBJ1-2; no clear D. The CDR3 sequence is 15 residues long. The germline V gene encodes CDR1 MGHRA and CDR2 YSYEKL. V lost 0 bases and J lost 2, with 10 bases in between. CDR3 in amino acids: CASSQDQWENYGYTF. Here the CDR3 DNA reads TGCGCCAGCAGCCAAGATCAATGGGAGAACTATGGCTACACCTTC.

The J gene is TRBJ1-2, the V gene TRBV19; D gene ambiguous. Germline V gene sequence: CDR1 LNHDA, CDR2 SQIVND (reference sequence). This CDR3 contains 14 residues. V was shortened by 7 bases and J by 7 bases, with 19 bases between the two germline ends. As DNA, the CDR3 is TGTGCCAGTATCACAACCGGGAGCATCGGTGGCTACACCTTC. It encodes CASITTGSIGGYTF.

The chain joins TRBV14 to TRBJ1-1; no reliable D call. V was clipped by 1 base and J by 8 bases, with 14 bases between them. The CDR3 is made up of 14 amino acids. CDR1 and CDR2 from the germline V gene are SGHDN and FVKESK. CDR3 nucleotides: TGTGCCAGCAGCCAAGTGGCAGGTGTTTACGAAGCTTTCTTT. Protein product: CASSQVAGVYEAFF.

In this sample, this clone turned up a few times. The chain recombines TRBV7-2 with TRBJ1-4; D remains ambiguous. V shed 6 bases and J shed 10 bases, with 12 bases lying between them. The CDR3 is 12 residues long. Germline V gene sequence: CDR1 SGHTA, CDR2 FQGNSA. CDR3 loop: CASSSTMGKLFF. The CDR3 DNA reads TGTGCCAGCAGTTCAACTATGGGAAAACTGTTTTTT.

This chain joins TRBV7-9 and TRBJ2-7, with 7 positions matching TRBD1. V lost 5 bases and J lost 3; bases outside the gene matches: 1. The germline V gene has CDR1 SEHNR and CDR2 FQNEAQ (reference sequence). There are 12 residues in the CDR3. CDR3 region: CASSPGGYEQYF. The DNA of the CDR3 is TGTGCCAGCAGCCCAGGGGGCTACGAGCAGTACTTC. The full variable domain, in which reference TRBV7-9 and TRBJ2-7 provide the parts outside the CDR3, is DTGVSQNPRHKITKRGQNVTFRCDPISEHNRLYWYRQTLGQGPEFLTYFQNEAQLEKSRLLSDRFSAERPKGSFSTLEIQRTEQGDSAMYLCASSPGGYEQYFGPGTRLTVT.

This chain joins TRBV6-6 and TRBJ2-2; D perhaps matches TRBD2 (6 bases). V lost 8 bases, J lost 4 bases, and 14 bases lay in between. This CDR3 is 14 amino acids long. CDR1 and CDR2 (germline): MNHNY, SVGAGI (reference sequence). This chain's CDR3 is CASSAGPVTGELFF. As DNA, the CDR3 is TGTGCCAGCTCCGCGGGGCCGGTCACCGGGGAGCTGTTTTTT.

The J gene is TRBJ1-1, the V gene TRBV10-3; 7 positions agree with TRBD1. The CDR3 sequence is 11 residues long. CDR1 is ENHRY, CDR2 SYGVKD, per germline. V shed 4 bases, J shed 7 bases, and the junction held 0 bases outside the gene matches. DNA of the CDR3: TGTGCCATCAGTGCAGGGGGTGAAGCTTTCTTT. It yields the protein CAISAGGEAFF.

The chain carries TRBV4-1 and TRBJ2-5; a possible D gene is TRBD1 (6 bases). The CDR3 spans 14 residues. V lost 3 bases to trimming and J lost 0 bases, with 8 bases between them. The V gene's germline CDR1 is MGHRA and CDR2 YSYEKL. The CDR3: CASSQTGDQETQYF. CDR3 coding DNA: TGCGCCAGCAGCCAGACAGGTGACCAAGAGACCCAGTACTTC.

This clone was observed a few times. The rearrangement links TRBV2 to TRBJ2-1, with 7 bases fitting TRBD2. The germline gives CDR1 SNHLY, CDR2 FYNNEI. Trimming at V came to 7 bases and at J to 9 bases, leaving 15 bases not matched to a gene. CDR3 size: 15 residues. CDR3 protein: CASKGAGISRSEQFF. The CDR3 coding sequence is TGTGCCAGCAAAGGAGCGGGGATCTCCCGATCTGAGCAGTTCTTC.

The chain employs TRBV11-2 and TRBJ2-3; D possibly corresponds to TRBD2 (6 bases). V shed 8 bases and J shed 4 bases, with 19 bases lying between them. The CDR3 has 15 residues. CDR1 SGHAT and CDR2 FQNNGV come from the germline V gene. CDR3: CASSPAGLPADTQYF. The CDR3 nucleotides are TGTGCCAGCTCCCCTGCGGGATTACCGGCAGATACGCAGTATTTT.